This T cell receptor beta chain was recorded in a study of Graves' ophthalmopathy and Graves' hyperthyroidism. V shed 6 bases, J shed 8 bases, and the junction held 8 bases outside the gene matches. CDR3 length: 12 residues. Germline CDR1 and CDR2: DFQATT and SNEGSKA (reference sequence). For repertoire sequencing, the TCR beta CDR3 regions were amplified from RNA transcripts. RT-PCR in the first round used HTBI primers; a second-round multiplex PCR followed. TCRdb reanalysed the multiplex PCR reads using MiXCR and keeps one entry per CDR3 protein. The data contain 580,000 or so distinct CDR3 sequences, under 45% of them singletons. This clonotype was observed many times.

V is TRBV20-1 and J is TRBJ1-2, with 8 bases aligning to TRBD1. Sequenced sample: peripheral blood or thyroid tissue (not recorded which). The receptor's source is an adult man with Graves' hyperthyroidism. The CDR3 region is CSARHRGEGYTF. DNA for the CDR3: TGCAGTGCCCGACACAGGGGGGAGGGCTACACCTTC.